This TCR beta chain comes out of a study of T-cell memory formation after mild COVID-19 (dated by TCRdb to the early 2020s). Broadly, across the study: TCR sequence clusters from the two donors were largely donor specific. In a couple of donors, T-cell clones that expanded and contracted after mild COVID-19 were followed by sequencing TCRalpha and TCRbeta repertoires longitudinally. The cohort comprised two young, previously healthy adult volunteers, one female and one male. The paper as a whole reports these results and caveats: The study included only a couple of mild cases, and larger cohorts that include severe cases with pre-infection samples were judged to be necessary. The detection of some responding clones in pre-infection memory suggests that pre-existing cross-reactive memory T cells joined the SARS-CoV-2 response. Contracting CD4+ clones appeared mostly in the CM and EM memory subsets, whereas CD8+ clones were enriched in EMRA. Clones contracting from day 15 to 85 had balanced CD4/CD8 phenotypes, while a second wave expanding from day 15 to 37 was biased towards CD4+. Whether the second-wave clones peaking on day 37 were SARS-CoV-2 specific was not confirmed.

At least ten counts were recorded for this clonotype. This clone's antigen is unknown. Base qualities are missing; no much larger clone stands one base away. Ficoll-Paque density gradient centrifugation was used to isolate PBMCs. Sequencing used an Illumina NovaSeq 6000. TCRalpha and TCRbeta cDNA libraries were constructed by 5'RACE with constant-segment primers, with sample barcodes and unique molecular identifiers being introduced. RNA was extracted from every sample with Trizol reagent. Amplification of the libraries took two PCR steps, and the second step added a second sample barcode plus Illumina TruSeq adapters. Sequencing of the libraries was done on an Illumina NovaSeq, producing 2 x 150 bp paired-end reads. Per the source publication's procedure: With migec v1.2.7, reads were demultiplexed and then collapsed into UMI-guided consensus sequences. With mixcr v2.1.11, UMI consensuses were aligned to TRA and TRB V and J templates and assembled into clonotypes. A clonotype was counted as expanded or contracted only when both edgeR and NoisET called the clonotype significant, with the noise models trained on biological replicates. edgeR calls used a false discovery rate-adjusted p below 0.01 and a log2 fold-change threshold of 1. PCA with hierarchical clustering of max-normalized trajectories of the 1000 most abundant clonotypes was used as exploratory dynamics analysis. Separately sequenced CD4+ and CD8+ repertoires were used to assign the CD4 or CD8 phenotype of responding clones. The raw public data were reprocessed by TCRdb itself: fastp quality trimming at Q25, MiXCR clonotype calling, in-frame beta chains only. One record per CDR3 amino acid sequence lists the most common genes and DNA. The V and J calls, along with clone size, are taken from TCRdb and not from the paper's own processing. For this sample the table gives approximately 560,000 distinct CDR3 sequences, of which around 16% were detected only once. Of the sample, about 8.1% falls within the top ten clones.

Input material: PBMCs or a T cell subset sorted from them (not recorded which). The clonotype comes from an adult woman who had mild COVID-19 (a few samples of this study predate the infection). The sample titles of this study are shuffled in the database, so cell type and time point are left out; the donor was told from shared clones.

The DNA sequence follows: TGCAGTGCTAGAGGGCAGGGGCTCCATCAGCCCCAGCATTTT. Its translation is CSARGQGLHQPQHF. Rearrangement joined TRBV20-1 to TRBJ1-5; TRBD1 is possibly the D segment (6 matching bases). According to the germline V gene (reference sequence), CDR1 reads DFQATT and CDR2 reads SNEGSKA. V drops 1 base and J drops 5 bases, leaving 12 bases in between. From its cysteine to its phenylalanine, the CDR3 spans 14 amino acids. Of all the DNA, just the CDR3 is kept, 42 bases in frame from base 1.